These 30 T cell receptor beta chains originate from one sample sequenced in a study of blood T cell repertoires in COVID-19. Produced via immunoSEQ multiplex PCR; TCRdb's table is partial and in-frame only. The sample consists of 74,000 or so clones, over 80% of them appearing once. Sequencing used peripheral blood. Every receptor here comes from a human donor in a cohort sampled during active COVID-19.

The rearrangement links TRBV18 to TRBJ1-4; TRBD1 matches at 10 bases. The CDR3 runs to 14 residues. J was trimmed by 4 bases and V by 4 bases; bases with no gene match: 0. The germline gives CDR1 KGHSH, CDR2 LQKENI. The CDR3 region is CASSRDRGNEKLFF. The DNA of the CDR3 is TGTGCCAGCTCACGGGACAGGGGTAATGAAAAACTGTTTTTT.

The chain carries TRBV28 and TRBJ1-1; a weak D match, TRBD1 (6 bases). The CDR3 covers 15 residues. Trimming took 4 bases from V and 5 from J, leaving 17 bases between them. Germline V gene data show CDR1 as MDHEN and CDR2 as SYDVKM. This CDR3 is CASSSWNRATTEAFF. CDR3 DNA sequence: TGTGCCAGCAGTTCGTGGAACAGGGCTACGACTGAAGCTTTCTTT.

V is TRBV5-6 and J is TRBJ2-7; maybe TRBD1 (5 bases). From germline, CDR1 is SGHDT and CDR2 YYEEEE. The CDR3 spans 14 residues. Trimming removed 0 bases at V and 2 bases at J, with 9 bases between. CDR3 loop: CASSLGRAPYEQYF. The CDR3 nucleotides read TGTGCCAGCAGCTTGGGCAGGGCACCCTACGAGCAGTACTTC.

The CDR3 protein is CATSDQRTGGITEAFF. The CDR3 bases are TGTGCCACCAGTGATCAGCGGACAGGGGGTATCACTGAAGCTTTCTTT. The chain uses TRBV24-1 and TRBJ1-1, with TRBD1 identical over 10 bases. J was trimmed by 4 bases and V by 3 bases; bases with no gene match: 7. This CDR3 is built from 16 residues. Germline V gene data show CDR1 as KGHDR and CDR2 as SFDVKD.

This chain links TRBV6-5 with TRBJ1-2; D ambiguous. V lost 0 bases and J 8 bases, leaving 10 bases between the germline ends. The CDR3 is 13 amino acids. Germline V gene data show CDR1 as MNHEY and CDR2 as SVGAGI. CDR3 loop: CASSYSGERGYTF. The CDR3 DNA reads as TGTGCCAGCAGTTACTCCGGGGAAAGAGGCTACACCTTC.

CDR3 DNA: TGTGCCAGCAGCCAAGCGCGGCAGGGAGGAGATACGCAGTATTTT. Its translation is CASSQARQGGDTQYF. The chain recombines TRBV4-2 with TRBJ2-3; perhaps TRBD2 as D (6 bases). V was pared by 1 base and J by 5 bases, with 13 bases between. CDR3 size: 15 residues. The V gene's germline CDR1 is LGHNA and CDR2 YNFKEQ.

This clone was seen just once. The genes are TRBV11-3 and TRBJ2-3; possibly TRBD1 for D (5 bases). Germline-derived CDR1 and CDR2 are SGHNT and YENEEA. There are 15 residues in the CDR3. The ends were cut back, 1 base at V and 2 bases at J, with 10 bases in the middle. Here the CDR3 reads CASSLGRALTDTQYF. CDR3 DNA: TGTGCCAGCAGCTTAGGCAGGGCTCTCACAGATACGCAGTATTTT.

The chain joins TRBV28 to TRBJ1-2; TRBD1 matches 9 bases. The CDR3 is 15 residues long. Germline V gene lookup returns CDR1 MDHEN and CDR2 SYDVKM. V shed 4 bases and J 6 bases; nucleotides not matched to a gene: 9. The CDR3 sequence: CASSSSGTGSHGYTF. CDR3 bases: TGTGCCAGCAGTTCTTCCGGGACAGGGAGTCATGGCTACACCTTC.

Of note for this clone: A much larger clone lies a single base off, so this may be a read error. Other DNA sequences in the same sample also yield this CDR3. This rearrangement joins TRBV28 to TRBJ2-2; weak D call: TRBD1 (6 bases). The CDR3 covers 15 residues. Germline values: CDR1 MDHEN, CDR2 SYDVKM. CDR3 in amino acids: CASSFRLQGSGELFF. The CDR3 region has the DNA TGTGCCAGTAGTTTTCGCCTTCAGGGGTCCGGGGAGCTGTTTTTT.

DNA of the CDR3: TGTGCCAGCAGCTTGAAAGCGGACCCGCTTTATGGCTACACCTTC. It codes for CASSLKADPLYGYTF. The rearrangement joins TRBV11-3 to TRBJ1-2; no definite D call. CDR3 length: 15 amino acids. CDR1 SGHNT and CDR2 YENEEA come from the germline V gene. V shed 3 bases and J shed 5 bases, with 16 bases lying between them.

The chain couples TRBV4-1 to TRBJ1-5; TRBD1 agrees at 10 bases. The ends lost 1 base at V and 4 bases at J; junction bases unmatched: 1. This CDR3 contains 15 residues. Germline-derived CDR1 and CDR2 are MGHRA and YSYEKL. The CDR3 is CASSQGDRGNQPQHF. Here the CDR3 DNA reads TGCGCCAGCAGCCAAGGGGACAGGGGTAATCAGCCCCAGCATTTT.

The gene calls are TRBV2 and TRBJ1-2, with D uncertain. V lost 4 bases and J 8 bases, leaving 14 bases between the germline ends. Germline V gene data show CDR1 as SNHLY and CDR2 as FYNNEI. The CDR3 is made up of 13 amino acids. CDR3 protein: CASSARGEGGYTF. Here the CDR3 DNA reads TGTGCCAGCAGTGCGCGCGGGGAAGGCGGCTACACCTTC.

This chain connects TRBV7-9 to TRBJ2-4; TRBD1 aligns across 11 bases. V lost 4 bases, J lost 1 base, and 6 bases stayed unmatched. Germline CDR1 reads SEHNR; CDR2 reads FQNEAQ (reference sequence). CDR3 length equals 17 residues. The CDR3 coding sequence is TGTGCCAGCAGCTCGGACAGGGGGCTGACGGCCAAAAACATTCAGTACTTC. Protein sequence: CASSSDRGLTAKNIQYF.

The chain couples TRBV4-3 to TRBJ2-7; TRBD2 agrees at 8 bases. CDR3 length: 17 residues. Germline trimming cut 0 bases from V and 0 bases from J; bases unmatched to any gene: 7. Germline CDR1 LGHNA, CDR2 YSLEER. This chain's CDR3 is CASSQEYPAGVSYEQYF. Written as DNA, the CDR3 is TGCGCCAGCAGCCAAGAATACCCAGCGGGAGTCTCCTACGAGCAGTACTTC.

J is TRBJ1-2 and V is TRBV7-2; 10 bases align to TRBD1. There are 13 residues in the CDR3. The junction had 3 bases not matched to a gene; V was cut back by 3 bases and J by 8 bases. CDR1 and CDR2 from the germline V gene are SGHTA and FQGNSA. CDR3 nucleotide sequence: TGTGCCAGCAGCTTTGGGACAGGGGACGGCTACACCTTC. As protein: CASSFGTGDGYTF.

The chain joins TRBV3-1 (or the pseudogene TRBV3-2) to TRBJ2-7; 8 nucleotides agree with TRBD2. There are 15 residues in the CDR3. Looked up from germline, CDR1 is LGHDT and CDR2 is YNNKEL (reference sequence). Germline trimming cut 1 base from V and 3 bases from J; bases unmatched to any gene: 5. The CDR3 loop is CASSQGTSGSYEQYF. Written as DNA, the CDR3 is TGTGCCAGCAGCCAAGGAACTAGCGGTAGCTACGAGCAGTACTTC.

The V and J genes are TRBV7-2 and TRBJ1-5; a weak D match, TRBD1 (6 bases). Per germline, CDR1 SGHTA and CDR2 FQGNSA. The CDR3 covers 15 residues. V lost 4 bases to trimming and J lost 6 bases, with 16 bases between them. The CDR3 nucleotides read TGTGCCAGCAGCTCATTTTCAGGGGCCTCTCAGCCCCAGCATTTT. It is translated as CASSSFSGASQPQHF.

V gene TRBV5-1 combines with J gene TRBJ2-7; a possible D gene is TRBD1 (7 bases). Between the trimmed V and J ends, which lost 4 bases and 7 bases, there was a span of 18 bases. CDR1 is SGHRS and CDR2 is YFSETQ in the germline V gene. The CDR3 extends over 14 amino acids. The CDR3 region is CASSRGTEIGEQYF. CDR3 bases: TGCGCCAGCAGCCGCGGGACAGAAATAGGAGAGCAGTACTTC.

The gene calls are TRBV5-8 and TRBJ1-2; the match to TRBD1 covers 8 bases. CDR1 and CDR2 from the germline V gene are SGHTS and YDEGEE. V shed 0 bases, J shed 4 bases, and the junction held 8 bases outside the gene matches. The CDR3 loop spans 16 amino acids. The CDR3 protein is CASSLVRTGKGYGYTF. DNA for the CDR3: TGTGCCAGCAGCTTGGTGAGGACAGGGAAAGGCTATGGCTACACCTTC.

This sequence joins TRBV7-3 and TRBJ1-1, with D unclear. CDR1 and CDR2 from the germline V gene are SGHTA and FQGTGA. This CDR3 contains 13 residues. The V end was cut by 4 bases, the J end by 8 bases, with 14 bases between. The CDR3 DNA is TGTGCCAGCAGCTCCGGCGGGGTTTCCGAAGCTTTCTTT. This encodes CASSSGGVSEAFF.

The rearrangement uses TRBV6-2 or TRBV6-3 and TRBJ2-1, with 11 bases matching TRBD2. From germline, CDR1 is MNHEY and CDR2 SVGEGT. The CDR3 length is 16 residues. V was clipped by 5 bases and J by 4 bases; unmatched bases: 7. CDR3 amino acids: CASSDTGTSGYNEQFF. CDR3 nucleotide sequence: TGTGCCAGCAGTGATACCGGGACTAGCGGTTACAATGAGCAGTTCTTC.

This chain's CDR3 is CASSLQATHEQYF. As DNA, the CDR3 is TGTGCCAGCAGCTTACAGGCTACCCACGAGCAGTACTTC. The rearrangement links TRBV7-9 to TRBJ2-7; D remains ambiguous. This CDR3 contains 13 residues. V dropped 2 bases and J dropped 5 bases, with 10 bases sitting between them. Germline CDR1 is SEHNR and CDR2 is FQNEAQ (reference sequence).

V is TRBV18 and J is TRBJ2-7; D possibly corresponds to TRBD1 (5 bases). The ends were cut back, 7 bases at V and 0 bases at J, with 16 bases in the middle. From germline, CDR1 is KGHSH and CDR2 LQKENI. The CDR3 has 15 amino acids. The CDR3 reads CASFLALRDSYEQYF. The CDR3 DNA sequence: TGTGCCAGCTTCCTGGCCCTCAGGGACTCCTACGAGCAGTACTTC.

This chain links TRBV4-2 with TRBJ2-5; possible D gene TRBD2, 6 bases. Trimming stripped 0 bases from V and 9 bases from J, with 17 bases between. From germline, CDR1 is LGHNA and CDR2 YNFKEQ. The CDR3 runs 15 residues. CDR3 DNA sequence: TGTGCCAGCAGCCAAGATAGTCAGGCCGGGGGAGCCCAGTACTTC. Protein: CASSQDSQAGGAQYF.

The genes are TRBV4-2 and TRBJ2-7, with a weak D call TRBD2 (7 bases). CDR3 length: 15 residues. The germline CDR1 and CDR2 sequences are LGHNA and YNFKEQ. V lost 1 base, J lost 1 base, and 11 bases lay in between. The CDR3 nucleotides are TGTGCCAGCAGCCAAGCCCGGGGGGCTTCCTACGAGCAGTACTTC. Translating it yields CASSQARGASYEQYF.

There are a few counts of this clone. V usage is TRBV5-1 and J usage is TRBJ2-1; 8 bases are shared with TRBD1. This CDR3 is built from 15 residues. The trim removed 4 bases at V and 6 bases at J, leaving 9 bases unmatched. Per germline, CDR1 SGHRS and CDR2 YFSETQ. The CDR3: CASSPWTGTGNEQFF. Written as DNA, the CDR3 is TGCGCCAGCAGCCCATGGACAGGGACTGGCAATGAGCAGTTCTTC.

The gene calls are TRBV19 and TRBJ2-5, with D possibly matching TRBD1 (5 bases). The CDR3 totals 13 residues. The V end lost 4 bases, the J end lost 5 bases, and 11 bases lay between the germline ends. Germline CDR1 LNHDA, CDR2 SQIVND (reference sequence). The CDR3 nucleotides are TGTGCCAGTAGTAGCAGGGCCAGCGAGACCCAGTACTTC. Its translation is CASSSRASETQYF.

The V call is TRBV18, the J call TRBJ2-1, with no clear D. The CDR3 has 13 residues. Trimming took off 3 bases at V and 6 bases at J, with 9 bases between the two ends. Germline CDR1 and CDR2: KGHSH and LQKENI. DNA of the CDR3: TGTGCCAGCTCACCTCGTAAGCTCAATGAGCAGTTCTTC. It specifies CASSPRKLNEQFF.

The CDR3 DNA reads as TGTGCCAGCAGCAAACCGGGACTTTACACAGATACGCAGTATTTT. Translated: CASSKPGLYTDTQYF. The chain combines TRBV28 with TRBJ2-3; tentatively, D is TRBD2 (6 bases). Trimming cost V 6 bases and J 2 bases, with 15 bases left between them. Germline V CDR1 and CDR2: MDHEN, SYDVKM. The CDR3 runs 15 residues.

V is TRBV10-2 and J is TRBJ2-3, with 8 bases matching TRBD1. Germline V gives CDR1 WSHSY, CDR2 SAAADI. The CDR3 runs 14 residues. V gave up 7 bases and J gave up 2 bases; unmatched junction bases: 5. CDR3 sequence (DNA): TGCGCCAGCAAAGGACAGGGCCCCACAGATACGCAGTATTTT. This gives the protein CASKGQGPTDTQYF.